This T cell receptor (beta chain) came from a study of vaccination and CD4 T cells after COVID-19. Study findings and constraints: Convalescent patients had a median roughly 90% of reactive clones appearing only post-vaccination.

The treatment was: roughly ten-day PBMC culture with coronavirus spike peptide pools or control peptides (ViraFEST assay). There are a few counts of this clonotype. Its antigen is not identified. J was trimmed by 5 bases and V by 4 bases; bases with no gene match: 13. This CDR3 region has 17 residues. From germline, CDR1 is MNHEY and CDR2 SVGEGT. Cultured CD4+ T-cell DNA underwent Oncomine TCR Beta short-read sequencing. TCRdb ran MiXCR on the PCR reads and lists one entry per CDR3 protein. Of over 12,000 distinct CDR3 sequences in the sample, around 45% were seen once. The chain employs TRBV6-2 or TRBV6-3 and TRBJ1-2, with 10 bases aligning to TRBD1. The sequenced sample was CD4+ T cells from blood, cultured in vitro. The receptor comes from a human donor who had recovered from COVID-19. Here the CDR3 reads CASSFTGTGAVGYGYTF. The DNA for the CDR3 is TGTGCCAGCAGTTTTACCGGGACAGGGGCGGTTGGATATGGCTACACCTTC.